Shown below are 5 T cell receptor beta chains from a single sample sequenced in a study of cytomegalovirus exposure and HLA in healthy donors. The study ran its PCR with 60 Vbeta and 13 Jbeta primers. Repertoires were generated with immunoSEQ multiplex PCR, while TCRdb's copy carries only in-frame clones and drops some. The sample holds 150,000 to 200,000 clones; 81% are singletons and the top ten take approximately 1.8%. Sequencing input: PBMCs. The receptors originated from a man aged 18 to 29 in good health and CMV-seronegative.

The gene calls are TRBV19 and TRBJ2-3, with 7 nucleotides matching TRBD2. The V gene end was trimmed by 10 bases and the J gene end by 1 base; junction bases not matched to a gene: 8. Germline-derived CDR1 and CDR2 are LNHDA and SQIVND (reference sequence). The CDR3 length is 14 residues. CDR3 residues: CATNSAGGTDTQYF. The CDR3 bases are TGTGCCACAAACAGCGCGGGAGGCACAGATACGCAGTATTTT.

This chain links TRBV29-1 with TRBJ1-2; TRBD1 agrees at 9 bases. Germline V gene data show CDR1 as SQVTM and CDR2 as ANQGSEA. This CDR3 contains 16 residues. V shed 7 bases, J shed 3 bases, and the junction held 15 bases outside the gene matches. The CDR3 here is CSAIIGGQGNDYGYTF. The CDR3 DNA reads TGCAGCGCCATAATCGGGGGACAGGGCAATGACTATGGCTACACCTTC.

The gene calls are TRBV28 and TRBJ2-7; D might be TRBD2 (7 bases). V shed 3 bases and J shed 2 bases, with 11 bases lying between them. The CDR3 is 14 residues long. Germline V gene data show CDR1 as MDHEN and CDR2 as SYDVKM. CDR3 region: CASSFAGATYEQYF. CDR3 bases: TGTGCCAGCAGTTTTGCGGGGGCCACCTACGAGCAGTACTTC. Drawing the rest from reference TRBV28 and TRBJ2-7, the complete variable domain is DVKVTQSSRYLVKRTGEKVFLECVQDMDHENMFWYRQDPGLGLRLIYFSYDVKMKEKGDIPEGYSVSREKKERFSLILESASTNQTSMYLCASSFAGATYEQYFGPGTRLTVT.

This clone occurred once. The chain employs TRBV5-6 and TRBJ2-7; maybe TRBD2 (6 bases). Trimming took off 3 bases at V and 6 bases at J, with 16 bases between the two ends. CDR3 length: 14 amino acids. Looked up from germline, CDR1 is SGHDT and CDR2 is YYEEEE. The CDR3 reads CASSSPRDLGEQYF. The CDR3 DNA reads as TGTGCCAGCAGCTCGCCCCGGGACTTAGGCGAGCAGTACTTC.

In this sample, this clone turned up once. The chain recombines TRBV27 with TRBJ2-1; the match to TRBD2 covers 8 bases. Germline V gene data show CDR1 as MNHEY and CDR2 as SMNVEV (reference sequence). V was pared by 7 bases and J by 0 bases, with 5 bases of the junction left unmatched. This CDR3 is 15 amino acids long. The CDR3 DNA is TGTGCCAGCACCGTAGCGGGGACCTCCTACAATGAGCAGTTCTTC. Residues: CASTVAGTSYNEQFF.